The clone carrying this TCR beta chain was counted ten times or more. Time point defined: after trial treatment. Treatment: LDRT plus nivolumab, ipilimumab, low-dose cyclophosphamide and aspirin (RACIN trial). Trimming took 0 bases from V and 1 from J, leaving 5 bases between them. From germline, CDR1 is SGHRS and CDR2 YFSETQ. The CDR3 has 13 residues. This entry comes from a study of low-dose radiotherapy and immunotherapy resistance in tumors. The wider study: Intravenous administration to patients comprised nivolumab at 240 mg every two weeks and ipilimumab at 1 mg/kg every six weeks.

TRAV- and TRBV-specific primers, spanning alpha and beta chains, primed first-strand cDNA. TCRs were amplified for about 18 PCR cycles with a constant-region primer and V-primer adapter. TCRdb analysed the reads with MiXCR anew, one entry per CDR3 protein. The sample consists of about 39,000 distinct CDR3 sequences, under 25% of them appearing once. Sequencing used PBMCs, obtained after low-dose radiotherapy plus immunotherapy. The chain employs TRBV5-1 and TRBJ2-7; D is unclear. This clonotype originated in a female donor with ovarian cancer. The DNA for the CDR3 is TGCGCCAGCAGCTTGGCTGTGTCCTACGAGCAGTACTTC. Its protein is CASSLAVSYEQYF.